Shown below are 18 T cell receptor beta chains from a single sample sequenced in a study of graft-versus-host responses after intestinal transplantation. Their antigens are not known. The table came from immunoSEQ multiplex PCR; TCRdb's copy has only in-frame clones and leaves some out. The data show fewer than 90,000 clones, approximately 94% seen once. The specimen was unstimulated CD4+ T cells sorted from spleen or lymph node cells, collected before transplant. These receptors were collected from a human donor who was the organ donor for an intestinal transplant.

The V call is TRBV5-1, the J call TRBJ1-2, with 10 nucleotides matching TRBD1. The V and J ends lost 3 bases and 3 bases, in that order; junction bases with no gene match: 2. There are 14 residues in the CDR3. Germline CDR1 reads SGHRS; CDR2 reads YFSETQ. CDR3 sequence: CASSWTGGDYGYTF. CDR3 bases: TGCGCCAGCAGCTGGACAGGGGGGGACTATGGCTACACCTTC.

The chain is built from TRBV18 and TRBJ2-3; D unresolved. V lost 4 bases and J 1 base, leaving 12 bases between the germline ends. The CDR3 totals 15 residues. Germline CDR1 reads KGHSH; CDR2 reads LQKENI. CDR3 sequence: CASSRVLRGTDTQYF. As DNA, the CDR3 is TGTGCCAGCTCACGTGTGTTGCGTGGCACAGATACGCAGTATTTT. The full variable domain, with the rest looked up from reference TRBV18 and TRBJ2-3, is NAGVMQNPRHLVRRRGQEARLRCSPMKGHSHVYWYRQLPEEGLKFMVYLQKENIIDESGMPKERFSAEFPKEGPSILRIQQVVRGDSAAYFCASSRVLRGTDTQYFGPGTRLTVL.

The CDR3 nucleotides read TGTGCCAGCAGTAGGGGACAGGGGTCTGAAGCTTTCTTT. Amino acids: CASSRGQGSEAFF. The V and J genes are TRBV6-6 and TRBJ1-1; TRBD1 matches at 10 bases. The CDR3 has 13 amino acids. V shed 5 bases and J 6 bases; nucleotides not matched to a gene: 3. Per the germline V gene, CDR1 is MNHNY and CDR2 is SVGAGI (reference sequence).

Worth noting for this clone: Other DNA sequences in the same sample also yield this CDR3. This sequence joins TRBV5-1 and TRBJ2-5; TRBD1 matches 9 bases. CDR1 and CDR2 (germline): SGHRS, YFSETQ. Trimming removed 0 bases from V and 3 bases from J; junction bases left unmatched: 0. There are 14 residues in the CDR3. This CDR3 is CASSLGTGEETQYF. The CDR3 region has the DNA TGCGCCAGCAGCTTGGGGACAGGGGAAGAGACCCAGTACTTC.

This chain joins TRBV7-8 and TRBJ1-1, with 7 bases aligning to TRBD1. V trimming: 1 base; J trimming: 3 bases; junction bases outside the gene matches: 2. CDR1 is SGHVS, CDR2 FQNEAQ, per germline. The CDR3 covers 14 residues. The CDR3 here is CASSLVTGDTEAFF. As DNA, the CDR3 is TGTGCCAGCAGCTTAGTCACAGGGGACACTGAAGCTTTCTTT.

The rearrangement links TRBV2 to TRBJ2-7; D call uncertain. V lost 8 bases to trimming and J lost 0 bases, with 20 bases between them. Germline V lookup: CDR1 SNHLY, CDR2 FYNNEI. The CDR3 has 16 residues. CDR3 in DNA: TGTGCCAGCGAAGACTCAAGGGTCCAAGCCTCCTACGAGCAGTACTTC. It codes for CASEDSRVQASYEQYF.

In this sample, this clone turned up once. The chain joins TRBV5-1 to TRBJ2-1, with 7 positions matching TRBD2. CDR3 length equals 14 residues. Germline trimming cut 2 bases from V and 4 bases from J; bases unmatched to any gene: 3. Germline V gives CDR1 SGHRS, CDR2 YFSETQ. CDR3 nucleotide sequence: TGCGCCAGCAGCTTCATGCGGGAGTACAATGAGCAGTTCTTC. This codes for CASSFMREYNEQFF. Supplemented by reference TRBV5-1 and TRBJ2-1, the full variable domain reads KAGVTQTPRYLIKTRGQQVTLSCSPISGHRSVSWYQQTPGQGLQFLFEYFSETQRNKGNFPGRFSGRQFSNSRSEMNVSTLELGDSALYLCASSFMREYNEQFFGPGTRLTVL.

The V gene is TRBV6-5, the J gene TRBJ2-7; D unclear. This CDR3 is built from 14 residues. The germline CDR1 and CDR2 sequences are MNHEY and SVGAGI. Trimming removed 6 bases from V and 0 bases from J, with 12 bases in between. The CDR3 region has the DNA TGTGCCAGCAGGTGGACCGTGGACTCCTACGAGCAGTACTTC. It specifies CASRWTVDSYEQYF.

This clone was seen a single time. V usage is TRBV6-5 and J usage is TRBJ2-7; 9 bases match TRBD1. Germline V gene lookup returns CDR1 MNHEY and CDR2 SVGAGI. The CDR3 has 14 residues. V shed 5 bases, J shed 3 bases, and the junction held 5 bases outside the gene matches. CDR3 residues: CASSPLDRGYEQYF. Written as DNA, the CDR3 is TGTGCCAGCAGTCCCTTGGACAGGGGCTACGAGCAGTACTTC.

V gene TRBV9 combines with J gene TRBJ1-6; 9 bases fit TRBD1. The junction had 9 bases not matched to a gene; V was cut back by 0 bases and J by 8 bases. The CDR3 extends over 17 amino acids. Germline assignment: CDR1 SGDLS and CDR2 YYNGEE. For the CDR3, the DNA is TGTGCCAGCAGCGTAGGATTAACGGGACAGGGTGATTCACCCCTCCACTTT. This encodes CASSVGLTGQGDSPLHF.

This rearrangement joins TRBV2 to TRBJ2-6; 7 positions agree with TRBD1. The CDR3 length is 18 residues. Germline CDR1 reads SNHLY; CDR2 reads FYNNEI. After removal of 5 bases from V and 2 bases from J, the junction contained 12 bases not matched to a gene. The CDR3 nucleotides read TGTGCCAGCAGTAAGGGGGCCCTATCCTTCGCTGGGGCCAACGTCCTGACTTTC. Its protein is CASSKGALSFAGANVLTF.

This chain links TRBV5-1 with TRBJ2-7; D unclear. V dropped 3 bases and J dropped 5 bases, with 15 bases sitting between them. CDR1 and CDR2 (germline): SGHRS, YFSETQ. This CDR3 is 14 amino acids long. The CDR3 loop is CASSSGGLVDEQYF. The CDR3 DNA follows: TGCGCCAGCAGCTCGGGCGGTCTTGTGGACGAGCAGTACTTC.

The rearrangement links TRBV7-8 to TRBJ2-4; tentative D call: TRBD1 (6 bases). Germline V gene lookup returns CDR1 SGHVS and CDR2 FQNEAQ. The CDR3 runs 14 residues. Deletions cut 2 bases from V and 13 bases from J, with 18 bases between. The chain's CDR3 is CASSLNRTQGRQYF. The CDR3 DNA reads TGTGCCAGCAGCTTAAACAGGACCCAGGGGAGACAGTACTTC.

A remark on this clone: An end of the junction differs from the germline gene, which may be a read error. The J gene is TRBJ1-1, the V gene TRBV5-5, with a possible D match to TRBD1 (6 bases). This CDR3 is built from 15 residues. Germline lookup yields CDR1 SGHKS and CDR2 YYEKEE (reference sequence). The CDR3 DNA reads TGTGCCAGCAGCACCCGATCGACCGCTACAGGGCGCGCTTCCTTT. Its translation is CASSTRSTATGRASF.

V and J are TRBV10-3 and TRBJ2-1; 7 bases fit TRBD2. J was trimmed by 9 bases and V by 2 bases; bases with no gene match: 10. The CDR3 runs to 15 residues. Germline loops: CDR1 ENHRY, CDR2 SYGVKD. The CDR3 DNA reads as TGTGCCATCAGTGAGCAGAGTCTAGCGGCGACTGAGCAGTTCTTC. Its protein is CAISEQSLAATEQFF.

Regarding this clone: Relative to the germline gene, one junction end is altered; a read error may explain this. The rearrangement joins TRBV7-2 to TRBJ1-2; TRBD1 agrees at 10 bases. The CDR3 is 15 amino acids. Germline V gene sequence: CDR1 SGHTA, CDR2 FQGNSA. CDR3 nucleotide sequence: TGTGCCAGCAGCTTAGGGGACAGGGGTTTTGGAGGCTACGCCTTC. This encodes CASSLGDRGFGGYAF. Full variable domain (rest looked up from reference TRBV7-2 and TRBJ1-2): GAGVSQSPSNKVTEKGKDVELRCDPISGHTALYWYRQSLGQGLEFLIYFQGNSAPDKSGLPSDRFSAERTGGSVSTLTIQRTQQEDSAVYLCASSLGDRGFGGYAFGSGTRLTVV.

The chain couples TRBV15 to TRBJ1-2, with D perhaps matching TRBD1 (6 bases). The V and J ends lost 0 bases and 8 bases respectively, with 10 bases between them. The CDR3 extends over 13 amino acids. The germline V gene encodes CDR1 LNHNV and CDR2 YYDKDF (reference sequence). The CDR3 coding sequence is TGTGCCACCAGCAGAGAGGGGGGGCAAGGCTACACCTTC. It yields the protein CATSREGGQGYTF.

This chain links TRBV28 with TRBJ2-6; the match to TRBD1 covers 9 bases. The germline V gene encodes CDR1 MDHEN and CDR2 SYDVKM. CDR3 size: 17 residues. V gave up 5 bases and J gave up 2 bases; unmatched junction bases: 7. The CDR3 region has the DNA TGTGCCAGCAGTCGAGGGACAGGGTCCGCTGGGGCCAACGTCCTGACTTTC. Translated, it gives CASSRGTGSAGANVLTF. Full variable domain (rest looked up from reference TRBV28 and TRBJ2-6): DVKVTQSSRYLVKRTGEKVFLECVQDMDHENMFWYRQDPGLGLRLIYFSYDVKMKEKGDIPEGYSVSREKKERFSLILESASTNQTSMYLCASSRGTGSAGANVLTFGAGSRLTVL.